These T cell receptor beta chains were read from a single sample in a study of post-analysis software for immune sequencing data. TCRdb re-analysed the PCR reads in MiXCR, keeping a single row per CDR3 protein. The sample includes roughly 700,000 distinct CDR3 sequences, around 27% seen only once; the top ten take around 0.56%. The sequencing input was blood. The source of these receptors is a girl aged 5 to 17 with multiple sclerosis. Both conserved end residues are part of each CDR3. A D gene is named only where the DNA matches it firmly. Size is stated for part of the rows, as once, few or many counts, or as a class when the clone is expanded.

TRBJ2-5 | TRBV7-9 | few | TRBD2 | CASSSRTSGKALLETQYF | TGTGCCAGCAGTTCTCGGACTAGCGGGAAGGCTTTGTTAGAGACCCAGTACTTC
TRBJ2-3 | TRBV28 | . | . | CASIKRVYPGDTQYF | TGTGCCAGCATTAAGCGGGTATATCCGGGAGATACGCAGTATTTT
TRBJ2-3 | TRBV29-1 | few | . | CSVEHGYADTQYF | TGCAGCGTTGAACACGGGTACGCGGATACGCAGTATTTT
TRBJ2-7 | TRBV7-9 | . | TRBD1 | CASSPGQGAGSYEQYF | TGTGCCAGCAGCCCGGGACAGGGGGCAGGTTCCTACGAGCAGTACTTC
TRBJ2-3 | TRBV3-1 | . | . | CASSQRVDAQYF | TGTGCCAGCAGCCAACGGGTCGATGCGCAGTATTTT
TRBJ2-5 | TRBV9 | few | TRBD2 | CASSDGRGHARETQYF | TGTGCCAGCAGCGATGGGAGGGGCCATGCCCGTGAGACCCAGTACTTC
TRBJ2-1 | TRBV10-3 | . | . | CAISGGASEQFF | TGTGCCATCAGTGGGGGGGCGAGTGAGCAGTTCTTC
TRBJ2-7 | TRBV27 | . | . | CASIFFYEQYF | TGTGCCAGCATTTTTTTCTACGAGCAGTACTTC
TRBJ2-7 | TRBV27 | few | TRBD1 | CASSRTGPGNEQYF | TGTGCCAGCAGTCGGACAGGGCCGGGGAACGAGCAGTACTTC
TRBJ2-3 | TRBV7-8 | . | . | CASSLVGSGSEDTQYF | TGTGCCAGCAGCTTAGTAGGTAGCGGCTCGGAGGATACGCAGTATTTT
TRBJ2-1 | TRBV6-2/TRBV6-3 | few | . | CASRGSSDNEQFF | TGTGCCAGCCGCGGGTCTTCCGACAATGAGCAGTTCTTC
TRBJ2-5 | TRBV3-1 | . | TRBD2 | CASRRVGGGMETQYF | TGTGCCAGCAGACGCGTGGGCGGGGGGATGGAGACCCAGTACTTC
TRBJ2-5 | TRBV4-3 | . | TRBD2 | CASSRDLAGAGETQYF | TGCGCCAGCAGCCGAGATTTGGCGGGAGCCGGAGAGACCCAGTACTTC
TRBJ2-7 | TRBV4-3 | . | . | CASSQDRAGPEQYF | TGCGCCAGCAGCCAAGATAGGGCAGGGCCCGAGCAGTACTTC
TRBJ2-1 | TRBV12-3/TRBV12-4 | . | . | CASTPPGNEQFF | TGTGCCAGCACCCCCCCGGGCAATGAGCAGTTCTTC
TRBJ1-4 | TRBV2 | . | . | CAGSTETNEKLFF | TGTGCCGGTTCGACAGAGACTAATGAAAAACTGTTTTTT
TRBJ1-2 | TRBV29-1 | few | TRBD1 | CSVEGQGRGYTF | TGCAGCGTTGAAGGACAGGGACGTGGCTACACCTTC
TRBJ1-2 | TRBV6-6 | few | . | CASSYLQGSYGYTF | TGTGCCAGCAGTTACCTCCAGGGATCCTATGGCTACACCTTC
TRBJ2-2 | TRBV7-2 | once | TRBD1 | CASSEQGTGELFF | TGTGCCAGCAGCGAACAGGGGACCGGGGAGCTGTTTTTT
TRBJ2-5 | TRBV25-1 | . | TRBD1 | CASIHGQGGQETQYF | TGTGCCAGCATACACGGACAGGGCGGTCAAGAGACCCAGTACTTC
TRBJ1-2 | TRBV6-6 | many | . | CASSYAAGERNGYTF | TGTGCCAGCAGTTACGCGGCAGGGGAGCGGAATGGCTACACCTTC
TRBJ2-3 | TRBV9 | many | . | CASSATGPWNTQYF | TGTGCCAGCAGCGCGACAGGCCCCTGGAATACGCAGTATTTT
TRBJ2-5 | TRBV11-2 | . | . | CASSLGSRRETQYF | TGTGCCAGCAGCTTAGGTTCCCGCCGCGAGACCCAGTACTTC
TRBJ2-5 | TRBV7-2 | few | TRBD2 | CASSLALRGGTETQYF | TGTGCCAGCAGCTTAGCGCTACGGGGGGGCACAGAGACCCAGTACTTC
TRBJ1-6 | TRBV6-5 | few | TRBD1 | CVSRRTGNNSPLHF | TGTGTCAGCAGAAGGACAGGGAACAATTCACCCCTCCACTTT